Listed below are T cell receptor beta chains from one sample, sequenced in a study of blood T cell repertoires in COVID-19. Using immunoSEQ multiplex PCR, the repertoire was profiled, and TCRdb retains in-frame clones only, with some absent. Of roughly 43,000 clones in the sample, about 83% are singletons; the top ten hold around 40%. The sample comprised peripheral blood. The receptors were gathered from a woman of 80 years or more with acute or convalescent COVID-19. Both conserved end residues are part of each CDR3. A D gene is named only where the DNA matches it firmly. Rows give clone size only sometimes, using once, few, many, or a class for an expanded clone.

j_gene | v_gene | abundance | d_gene | CDR3nt | CDR3aa
TRBJ1-2 | TRBV25-1 | . | . | TGTGCCAGCAGCGATACCCGGGGGGACGTTTATGGCTACACCTTC | CASSDTRGDVYGYTF
TRBJ2-1 | TRBV10-3 | . | . | TGTGCCATCAGACAAAGGGGTGGGCCCTACAATGAGCAGTTCTTC | CAIRQRGGPYNEQFF
TRBJ1-5 | TRBV7-8 | . | TRBD1 | TGTGCCAGCAGCGCCCAGACAGGGCGCAGCAATCAGCCCCAGCATTTT | CASSAQTGRSNQPQHF
TRBJ1-1 | TRBV29-1 | . | . | TGCAGCGTTTACGGGGGGCGTACTGAAGCTTTCTTT | CSVYGGRTEAFF
TRBJ2-5 | TRBV7-8 | few | TRBD2 | TGTGCCAGCAGCTTTGAGCGGGGGGGCTTTGAGACCCAGTACTTC | CASSFERGGFETQYF
TRBJ2-2 | TRBV4-2 | . | TRBD2 | TGTGCCAGCAGCCAAGATAAGGTCGGGGGGGCGAACACCGGGGAGCTGTTTTTT | CASSQDKVGGANTGELFF
TRBJ1-4 | TRBV19 | . | TRBD1 | TGTGCCAGTAGTATGGGGACAGGGGGTGAAAAACTGTTTTTT | CASSMGTGGEKLFF
TRBJ1-2 | TRBV6-5 | . | . | TGTGCCAGCAGGGTACGGGGGGTCGGATCGGATGGCTACACCTTC | CASRVRGVGSDGYTF
TRBJ2-4 | TRBV29-1 | . | TRBD2 | TGCAGCGTTGGCTTTAGCGGGGGAAACATTCAGTACTTC | CSVGFSGGNIQYF
TRBJ2-3 | TRBV18 | . | TRBD2 | TGTGCCAGCTCACAAAACTCTCAAACGAGCGGGGGGTTAAAGGATACGCAGTATTTT | CASSQNSQTSGGLKDTQYF